A selection of T cell receptor beta chains follows, all from one sample in a study of blood T cells in healthy people across ages. TCRdb re-called the 5' RACE reads through MiXCR, storing one row per CDR3 protein. The profile shows over 950,000 distinct CDR3 sequences, around two fifths of them singletons. The source material was blood. The receptor source for this set is a man younger than 35 in good health. Each CDR3 is given with its conserved first and last residue. Each record gives: clone size, V gene, J gene, D gene, CDR3 protein, CDR3 DNA. D genes are given only for firm matches. Part of the rows lack a size; the others show once, few, many or a class for expanded clones.

>-|TRBV20-1|TRBJ1-5|-
CSASNYSNQPQHF
TGCAGTGCTAGTAATTATAGCAATCAGCCCCAGCATTTT
>-|TRBV7-9|TRBJ1-2|TRBD1
CASSLLDREWYGYTF
TGTGCCAGCAGCTTATTGGACAGGGAGTGGTATGGCTACACCTTC
>-|TRBV20-1|TRBJ1-1|-
CSARGVMNTEAFF
TGCAGTGCTAGAGGAGTGATGAACACTGAAGCTTTCTTT
>few|TRBV4-1|TRBJ1-4|-
CASSQEWSQGSEKLFF
TGCGCCAGCAGCCAAGAGTGGAGCCAGGGGAGTGAAAAACTGTTTTTT
>few|TRBV12-3/TRBV12-4|TRBJ2-3|TRBD2
CATGPLAADTQYF
TGTGCCACGGGCCCCCTAGCGGCAGATACGCAGTATTTT
>many|TRBV12-3/TRBV12-4|TRBJ2-1|-
CASSLGTPNNEQFF
TGTGCCAGCAGTTTAGGGACTCCAAACAATGAGCAGTTCTTC
>-|TRBV27|TRBJ2-7|TRBD1
CASSLSGTGVVEQYF
TGTGCCAGCAGTTTATCAGGGACAGGGGTGGTTGAGCAGTACTTC
>-|TRBV4-1|TRBJ1-4|-
CASSQEGEGGREKLFF
TGCGCCAGCAGCCAAGAAGGCGAGGGAGGACGTGAAAAACTGTTTTTT
>-|TRBV12-3/TRBV12-4|TRBJ2-2|-
CASSLNTDSANTGELFF
TGTGCCAGCAGTCTCAATACAGACAGCGCGAACACCGGGGAGCTGTTTTTT
>-|TRBV18|TRBJ2-7|TRBD1
CASSPYRGGMNEQYF
TGTGCCAGCTCACCATATAGAGGGGGCATGAACGAGCAGTACTTC
>few|TRBV28|TRBJ1-5|-
CASSFGGAGQPQHF
TGTGCCAGCAGTTTCGGAGGGGCGGGTCAGCCCCAGCATTTT
>-|TRBV6-2/TRBV6-3|TRBJ2-3|TRBD2
CASSDPGTSGTWGTQYF
TGTGCCAGCAGTGACCCCGGGACTAGCGGTACTTGGGGTACGCAGTATTTT
>-|TRBV18|TRBJ1-5|TRBD1
CASSPLTGGRSQPQHF
TGTGCCAGCTCACCCTTGACAGGGGGAAGGAGTCAGCCCCAGCATTTT
>once|TRBV20-1|TRBJ1-2|-
CSASWCGNYGYTF
TGCAGTGCTAGTTGGTGCGGAAACTATGGCTACACCTTC
>-|TRBV2|TRBJ1-2|-
CASSEMQGGAGYTF
TGTGCCAGCAGTGAAATGCAGGGTGGTGCCGGCTACACCTTC
>many|TRBV14|TRBJ1-1|-
CASSQDRRGTEAFF
TGTGCCAGCAGCCAAGATCGAAGGGGGACTGAAGCTTTCTTT
>few|TRBV6-2/TRBV6-3|TRBJ2-5|TRBD1
CASSYIKGAETQYF
TGTGCCAGCAGTTACATTAAGGGGGCAGAGACCCAGTACTTC
>few|TRBV5-1|TRBJ1-4|TRBD1
CASSKEGADEKLFF
TGCGCCAGCAGCAAGGAGGGGGCAGATGAAAAACTGTTTTTT
>-|TRBV6-5|TRBJ2-1|-
CASRNKGTLPYNEQFF
TGTGCCAGCAGAAATAAAGGGACTCTACCTTACAATGAGCAGTTCTTC
>-|TRBV5-5|TRBJ1-1|-
CASSRGPGEMNTEAFF
TGTGCCAGCAGCCGCGGACCGGGGGAGATGAACACTGAAGCTTTCTTT
>once|TRBV2|TRBJ2-4|-
CASSGTVRDIQYF
TGTGCCAGCAGTGGGACAGTTCGGGACATTCAGTACTTC
>few|TRBV6-5|TRBJ1-1|-
CASSYSEIEGQNTEAFF
TGTGCCAGCAGTTACTCCGAGATCGAAGGCCAGAACACTGAAGCTTTCTTT
>-|TRBV5-1|TRBJ1-2|TRBD1
CASSSVFVMGQEFRNYGYTF
TGCGCCAGCAGCTCGGTTTTCGTTATGGGACAGGAGTTCCGTAACTATGGCTACACCTTC
>-|TRBV14|TRBJ1-5|-
CASSVGLDQPQHF
TGTGCCAGCAGCGTCGGATTGGATCAGCCCCAGCATTTT
>few|TRBV7-9|TRBJ2-7|TRBD2
CASSATGLGGLEQYF
TGTGCCAGCAGCGCCACGGGACTAGGGGGTCTCGAGCAGTACTTC
>-|TRBV6-5|TRBJ1-2|-
CASKSRGKTNYGYTF
TGTGCCAGCAAAAGCAGGGGCAAGACTAACTATGGCTACACCTTC
>-|TRBV20-1|TRBJ1-2|TRBD1
CSAGRGRGGNYGYTF
TGCAGTGCTGGCAGGGGGCGAGGGGGTAACTATGGCTACACCTTC
>-|TRBV4-2|TRBJ1-1|-
CASSQALFRNTEAFF
TGTGCCAGCAGCCAAGCTTTGTTCAGAAACACTGAAGCTTTCTTT
>-|TRBV11-3|TRBJ2-5|TRBD2
CASSLGLAGGLQETQYF
TGTGCCAGCAGCCTTGGACTAGCGGGGGGATTACAAGAGACCCAGTACTTC
>-|TRBV4-3|TRBJ2-5|TRBD1
CASSQDSQTGTGWQTQYF
TGCGCCAGCAGCCAAGATAGCCAAACCGGGACAGGGTGGCAGACCCAGTACTTC
>-|TRBV3-1|TRBJ1-1|-
CASSQSRVRTTEAFF
TGTGCCAGCAGCCAGAGTAGGGTCCGAACTACTGAAGCTTTCTTT
>few|TRBV12-3/TRBV12-4|TRBJ1-2|-
CASSPSRVARISRGYTF
TGTGCCAGCAGTCCTAGCCGGGTAGCACGCATCTCGCGTGGCTACACCTTC
>few|TRBV24-1|TRBJ2-3|-
CATRVTRSTDTQYF
TGTGCCACCAGAGTCACACGAAGCACAGATACGCAGTATTTT
>-|TRBV6-5|TRBJ1-1|-
CASSYSQGSPNTEAFF
TGTGCCAGCAGTTACTCGCAGGGGTCCCCGAACACTGAAGCTTTCTTT
>-|TRBV6-6|TRBJ2-2|-
CASSYGLVNTGELFF
TGTGCCAGCAGTTACGGTCTAGTTAACACCGGGGAGCTGTTTTTT
>few|TRBV5-4|TRBJ2-1|-
CASSLERPSTHNEQFF
TGTGCCAGCAGCTTGGAGAGGCCCTCCACCCACAATGAGCAGTTCTTC
>few|TRBV12-3/TRBV12-4|TRBJ2-2|-
CASSIQGIDTGELFF
TGTGCCAGCAGTATACAGGGAATTGACACCGGGGAGCTGTTTTTT
>-|TRBV7-2|TRBJ2-3|-
CASSSPQFGVEGNTQYF
TGTGCCAGCAGCTCGCCCCAGTTCGGTGTTGAAGGGAATACGCAGTATTTT
>few|TRBV12-3/TRBV12-4|TRBJ1-1|-
CASSNQGPGDTEAFF
TGTGCCAGCAGTAACCAGGGCCCAGGGGACACTGAAGCTTTCTTT
>-|TRBV6-1|TRBJ1-1|TRBD1
CASSEDKTGGRNTEAFF
TGTGCCAGCAGTGAAGATAAGACAGGGGGGAGGAACACTGAAGCTTTCTTT
>-|TRBV5-5|TRBJ2-3|TRBD2
CASSLRVAGRPTDTQYF
TGTGCCAGTAGCCTGCGAGTAGCGGGGAGACCCACAGATACGCAGTATTTT
>-|TRBV24-1|TRBJ1-2|-
CATSDPGVRADGYTF
TGTGCCACCAGTGATCCAGGGGTTCGAGCGGATGGCTACACCTTC
>few|TRBV6-5|TRBJ2-1|-
CASTDGGRLNEQFF
TGTGCCAGCACTGATGGGGGGCGCCTCAATGAGCAGTTCTTC
>-|TRBV15|TRBJ1-1|-
CATSAGQMNTEAFF
TGTGCCACCAGTGCCGGACAGATGAACACTGAAGCTTTCTTT
>few|TRBV11-2|TRBJ2-7|-
CASSSHVYEQYF
TGTGCCAGCAGCTCTCACGTCTACGAGCAGTACTTC
>-|TRBV6-2/TRBV6-3|TRBJ2-3|-
CASSLHRIPYTDTQYF
TGTGCCAGCAGTTTACATCGGATTCCTTACACAGATACGCAGTATTTT
>-|TRBV12-3/TRBV12-4|TRBJ2-3|TRBD2
CASSPGGFADTQYF
TGTGCCAGCAGTCCCGGGGGGTTCGCAGATACGCAGTATTTT
>-|TRBV2|TRBJ2-2|-
CASLRDMSGELFF
TGTGCCAGCCTGCGGGACATGTCCGGGGAGCTGTTTTTT